These 21 T cell receptor beta chains were all obtained from the same sample, sequenced in a study of control samples from healthy donors and cancer patients. This table comes from immunoSEQ multiplex PCR, and its TCRdb copy is limited to in-frame clones, with some not included. The table has roughly 160,000 clones, 96% seen once. The sample taken for sequencing was blood. These receptors were obtained from a woman aged 25-40 years in good health.

The J gene is TRBJ2-7, the V gene TRBV4-2; perhaps D is TRBD1 or TRBD2 (6 bases each). Germline lookup yields CDR1 LGHNA and CDR2 YNFKEQ. This CDR3 comprises 14 residues. Trimming removed 0 bases at V and 4 bases at J, with 10 bases between. The CDR3 DNA reads TGTGCCAGCAGCCAAGATTGGGGGGCTTACGAGCAGTACTTC. Translating it yields CASSQDWGAYEQYF.

The rearrangement links TRBV27 to TRBJ1-3; the D is unclear. The germline V gene encodes CDR1 MNHEY and CDR2 SMNVEV (reference sequence). There are 14 residues in the CDR3. Trimming took off 0 bases at V and 4 bases at J, with 7 bases between the two ends. CDR3 sequence reads: CASSLSETGNTIYF. The CDR3 region has the DNA TGTGCCAGCAGTTTATCGGAGACAGGAAACACCATATATTTT.

The V gene is TRBV9, the J gene TRBJ2-1; the match to TRBD2 covers 10 bases. The CDR3 covers 19 residues. CDR1 and CDR2 (germline): SGDLS, YYNGEE. The ends lost 0 bases at V and 2 bases at J; junction bases unmatched: 11. This CDR3 reads CASSVAEVLAGVPYNEQFF. CDR3 bases: TGTGCCAGCAGCGTAGCGGAGGTGCTAGCGGGAGTCCCCTACAATGAGCAGTTCTTC.

The chain uses TRBV28 and TRBJ2-1; D remains ambiguous. Germline V CDR1 and CDR2: MDHEN, SYDVKM. The CDR3 has 15 residues. V shed 3 bases and J shed 2 bases, with 11 bases lying between them. Here the CDR3 DNA reads TGTGCCAGCAGTTTCAAGTTCCTCACCTACAATGAGCAGTTCTTC. Translating gives CASSFKFLTYNEQFF.

The gene calls are TRBV29-1 and TRBJ2-7; TRBD2 matches at 10 bases. This CDR3 comprises 15 residues. The J segment lost 3 bases and the V segment lost 5 bases, leaving 10 bases of the junction unmatched. Per the germline V gene, CDR1 is SQVTM and CDR2 is ANQGSEA. The CDR3 sequence is CSVSHGSSGSYEQYF. CDR3 DNA: TGCAGCGTTTCCCACGGGTCTAGCGGGAGCTACGAGCAGTACTTC.

The rearrangement joins TRBV6-6 to TRBJ2-5, with D perhaps TRBD1 or TRBD2 (5 bases each). Trimming left V 0 bases short and J 2 bases short, with 7 bases between. From germline, CDR1 is MNHNY and CDR2 SVGAGI (reference sequence). The CDR3 extends over 14 amino acids. DNA of the CDR3: TGTGCCAGCAGTTACTCGGGGGTACAAGAGACCCAGTACTTC. Translating gives CASSYSGVQETQYF.

V is TRBV6-5 and J is TRBJ2-2, with 7 bases aligning to TRBD2. Germline CDR1 is MNHEY and CDR2 is SVGAGI. This CDR3 spans 14 amino acids. Trimming removed 0 bases from V and 6 bases from J; junction bases left unmatched: 1. CDR3 sequence: CASSYSGGSGELFF. The CDR3 DNA sequence: TGTGCCAGCAGTTACTCCGGGGGGTCCGGGGAGCTGTTTTTT.

The CDR3 DNA sequence: TGTGCCAGCAGACTGACAGGACCGGGTGAGCAGTACTTC. Translation gives CASRLTGPGEQYF. The genes are TRBV27 and TRBJ2-7; possible D gene TRBD1, 6 bases. CDR1 and CDR2 (germline): MNHEY, SMNVEV (reference sequence). Deletions cut 6 bases from V and 7 bases from J, with 16 bases between. The length of the CDR3 is 13 residues.

This clone has only a few counts. The gene calls are TRBV5-1 and TRBJ2-1; maybe TRBD1 (6 bases). The CDR3 runs to 16 residues. Germline CDR1 and CDR2: SGHRS and YFSETQ. V was trimmed by 3 bases and J by 7 bases, leaving 20 bases between them. The CDR3 coding sequence is TGCGCCAGCAGCTACGGGACATCCGGCGCAGCGAATGAGCAGTTCTTC. As protein: CASSYGTSGAANEQFF.

The V call is TRBV5-1, the J call TRBJ1-5; tentatively, D is TRBD1 (5 bases). The V gene's germline CDR1 is SGHRS and CDR2 YFSETQ. Trimming stripped 0 bases from V and 4 bases from J, with 8 bases between. The CDR3 consists of 14 residues. CDR3 protein: CASSLGAGNQPQHF. The CDR3 DNA follows: TGCGCCAGCAGCTTGGGGGCAGGGAATCAGCCCCAGCATTTT.

For the CDR3, the DNA is TGTGCCAGCAGCCAAGACACAGATACGCAGTATTTT. This sequence encodes CASSQDTDTQYF. This chain connects TRBV13 to TRBJ2-3, with no clear D. Germline V CDR1 and CDR2: PRHDT, FYEKMQ (reference sequence). This CDR3 spans 12 amino acids. V was trimmed by 5 bases and J by 2 bases, leaving 5 bases between them. The whole variable domain, remainder taken from reference TRBV13 and TRBJ2-3, is AAGVIQSPRHLIKEKRETATLKCYPIPRHDTVYWYQQGPGQDPQFLISFYEKMQSDKGSIPDRFSAQQFSDYHSELNMSSLELGDSALYFCASSQDTDTQYFGPGTRLTVL.

This chain joins TRBV24-1 and TRBJ1-1; possible D gene TRBD1, 5 bases. From germline, CDR1 is KGHDR and CDR2 SFDVKD. CDR3 length: 14 amino acids. The germline V and J ends were trimmed by 4 bases and 7 bases, with 15 bases remaining between them. The CDR3 spells CATSERDGRDEAFF. In nucleotides, the CDR3 is TGTGCCACCAGTGAGAGGGACGGGCGGGATGAAGCTTTCTTT.

The chain joins TRBV28 to TRBJ1-5; D not certain. This CDR3 contains 15 residues. V lost 6 bases and J lost 3, with 15 bases in between. Germline-derived CDR1 and CDR2 are MDHEN and SYDVKM. CDR3 bases: TGTGCCAGCAGGCCTGGTCCAAGCGACAATCAGCCCCAGCATTTT. As protein: CASRPGPSDNQPQHF. Variable domain in full (rest from reference TRBV28 and TRBJ1-5): DVKVTQSSRYLVKRTGEKVFLECVQDMDHENMFWYRQDPGLGLRLIYFSYDVKMKEKGDIPEGYSVSREKKERFSLILESASTNQTSMYLCASRPGPSDNQPQHFGDGTRLSIL.

V and J are TRBV6-1 and TRBJ1-4, with D unresolved. This CDR3 spans 15 amino acids. Germline V gene lookup returns CDR1 MNHNS and CDR2 SASEGT. V was shortened by 0 bases and J by 10 bases, with 15 bases between the two germline ends. For the CDR3, the DNA is TGTGCCAGCAGTGAAGCGTTCGGGATGATGGGAAAACTGTTTTTT. As protein: CASSEAFGMMGKLFF.

This clone appeared once. The chain employs TRBV27 and TRBJ2-7; D possibly corresponds to TRBD2 (5 bases). Germline V lookup: CDR1 MNHEY, CDR2 SMNVEV (reference sequence). CDR3 size: 13 residues. V lost 1 base to trimming and J lost 3 bases, with 7 bases between them. The chain's CDR3 is CASSLFGGYEQYF. The CDR3 DNA follows: TGTGCCAGCAGTTTATTTGGAGGCTACGAGCAGTACTTC.

The rearrangement joins TRBV6-1 to TRBJ2-3; D unclear. CDR3 length: 15 amino acids. Germline V gene lookup returns CDR1 MNHNS and CDR2 SASEGT. Between the trimmed V and J ends, which lost 2 bases and 2 bases, there was a span of 11 bases. DNA of the CDR3: TGTGCCAGCAGTGAACGACTTCTAAACACAGATACGCAGTATTTT. It codes for CASSERLLNTDTQYF.

J is TRBJ2-4 and V is TRBV7-2; maybe TRBD2 (5 bases). Germline V lookup: CDR1 SGHTA, CDR2 FQGNSA. V lost 3 bases, J lost 8 bases, and 8 bases lay in between. The CDR3 loop spans 12 amino acids. CDR3 nucleotide sequence: TGTGCCAGCAGCTTTTTGGGAGACATTCAGTACTTC. Its translation: CASSFLGDIQYF.

The CDR3 nucleotides read TGTGCCAGCAGCGTTGACGGCGGGAGGGCCAGGTTCGCCGGGGAGCTGTTTTTT. Encoded protein: CASSVDGGRARFAGELFF. The chain links TRBV9 to TRBJ2-2, with 9 bases fitting TRBD2. Unmatched junction bases numbered 14, after V lost 2 bases and J lost 6 bases. There are 18 residues in the CDR3. From germline, CDR1 is SGDLS and CDR2 YYNGEE.

This chain connects TRBV30 to TRBJ1-3, with unresolved D. The CDR3 length is 14 residues. Germline lookup yields CDR1 GTSNPN and CDR2 SVGIG (reference sequence). The V end lost 2 bases, the J end lost 5 bases, and 13 bases lay between the germline ends. CDR3 sequence (DNA): TGTGCCTGGAGTAGGGAGATCTTGAGAAACACCATATATTTT. This sequence encodes CAWSREILRNTIYF.

The gene calls are TRBV13 and TRBJ2-1; 9 bases are shared with TRBD2. J was trimmed by 13 bases and V by 2 bases; bases with no gene match: 9. Germline loops: CDR1 PRHDT, CDR2 FYEKMQ (reference sequence). The CDR3 consists of 14 residues. The CDR3 bases are TGTGCCAGCAGCTTACAAGGCGGGGGGGTCGATCAGTTCTTC. It translates to CASSLQGGGVDQFF.

The chain joins TRBV28 to TRBJ1-2; 8 bases align to TRBD1. This CDR3 is built from 15 residues. With 4 bases clipped from V and 5 bases from J, the junction kept 9 bases outside the gene matches. The germline CDR1 and CDR2 sequences are MDHEN and SYDVKM. The CDR3 protein is CASSYFQGADYGYTF. CDR3 nucleotide sequence: TGTGCCAGCAGTTACTTTCAGGGGGCGGATTATGGCTACACCTTC.